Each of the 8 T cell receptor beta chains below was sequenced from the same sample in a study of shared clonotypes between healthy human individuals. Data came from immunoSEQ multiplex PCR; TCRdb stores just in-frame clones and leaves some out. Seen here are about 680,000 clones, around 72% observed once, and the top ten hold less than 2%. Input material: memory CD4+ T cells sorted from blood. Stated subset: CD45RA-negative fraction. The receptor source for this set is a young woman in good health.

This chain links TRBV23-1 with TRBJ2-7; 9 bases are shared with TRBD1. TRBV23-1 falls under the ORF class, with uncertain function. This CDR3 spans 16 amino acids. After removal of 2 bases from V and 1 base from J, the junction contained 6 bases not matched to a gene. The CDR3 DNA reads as TGCGCCAGCAGTCAACCCGGACAGGGGCCATCCTACGAGCAGTACTTC. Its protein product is CASSQPGQGPSYEQYF.

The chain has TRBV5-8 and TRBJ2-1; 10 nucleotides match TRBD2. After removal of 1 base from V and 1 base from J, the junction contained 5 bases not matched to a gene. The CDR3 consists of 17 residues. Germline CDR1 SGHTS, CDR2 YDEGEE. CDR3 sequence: CASSLWLAGDSYNEQFF. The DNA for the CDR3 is TGTGCCAGCAGCTTGTGGCTAGCGGGAGATTCCTACAATGAGCAGTTCTTC.

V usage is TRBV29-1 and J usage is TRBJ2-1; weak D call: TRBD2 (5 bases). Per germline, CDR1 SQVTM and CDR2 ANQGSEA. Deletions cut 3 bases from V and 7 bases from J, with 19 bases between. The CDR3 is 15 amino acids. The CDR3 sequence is CSVEVGARERNEQFF. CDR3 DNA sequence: TGCAGCGTTGAGGTTGGCGCCCGGGAAAGGAATGAGCAGTTCTTC.

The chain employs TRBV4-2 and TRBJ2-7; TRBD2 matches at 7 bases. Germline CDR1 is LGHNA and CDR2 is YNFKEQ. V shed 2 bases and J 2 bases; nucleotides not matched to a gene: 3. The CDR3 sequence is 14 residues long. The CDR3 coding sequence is TGTGCCAGCAGCCAAACGGGAGGTGCCTACGAGCAGTACTTC. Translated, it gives CASSQTGGAYEQYF.

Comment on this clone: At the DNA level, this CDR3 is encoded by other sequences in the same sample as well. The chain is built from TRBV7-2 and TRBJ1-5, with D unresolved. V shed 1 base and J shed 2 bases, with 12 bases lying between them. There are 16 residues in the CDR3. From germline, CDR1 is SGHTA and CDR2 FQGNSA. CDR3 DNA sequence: TGTGCCAGCAGCTTAGACGCAGTCTCCGGCAATCAGCCCCAGCATTTT. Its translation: CASSLDAVSGNQPQHF.

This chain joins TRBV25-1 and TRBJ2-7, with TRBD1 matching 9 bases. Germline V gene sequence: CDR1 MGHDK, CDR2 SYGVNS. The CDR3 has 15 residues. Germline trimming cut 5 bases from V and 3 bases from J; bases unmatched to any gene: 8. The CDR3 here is CASSSDRGVVYEQYF. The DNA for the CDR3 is TGTGCCAGCAGTTCCGACAGGGGGGTAGTCTACGAGCAGTACTTC.

CDR3 sequence reads: CAWSLQGSGNTIYF. DNA of the CDR3: TGTGCCTGGAGTCTACAGGGTTCTGGAAACACCATATATTTT. This chain uses TRBV30 with TRBJ1-3; perhaps TRBD1 as D (6 bases). Trimming shortened V by 2 bases and J by 1 base, and 9 bases separated the two germline ends. The CDR3 runs to 14 residues. The germline CDR1 and CDR2 sequences are GTSNPN and SVGIG (reference sequence).

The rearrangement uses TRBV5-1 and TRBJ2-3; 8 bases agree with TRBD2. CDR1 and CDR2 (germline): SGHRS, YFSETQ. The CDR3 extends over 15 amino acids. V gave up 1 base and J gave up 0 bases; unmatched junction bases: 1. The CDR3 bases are TGCGCCAGCAGCTTGTTAGCGGGGAGCACAGATACGCAGTATTTT. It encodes CASSLLAGSTDTQYF.